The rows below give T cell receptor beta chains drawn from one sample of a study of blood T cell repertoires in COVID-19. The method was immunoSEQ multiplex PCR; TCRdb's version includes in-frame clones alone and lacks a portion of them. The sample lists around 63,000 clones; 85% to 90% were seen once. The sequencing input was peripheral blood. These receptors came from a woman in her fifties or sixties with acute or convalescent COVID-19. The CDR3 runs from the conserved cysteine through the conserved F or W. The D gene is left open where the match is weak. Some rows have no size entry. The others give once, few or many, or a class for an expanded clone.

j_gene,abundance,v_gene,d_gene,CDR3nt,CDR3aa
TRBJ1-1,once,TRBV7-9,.,TGTGCCAGCAGCTTAACACTAGACACTGAAGCTTTCTTT,CASSLTLDTEAFF
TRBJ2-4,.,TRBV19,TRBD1,TGTGCCAGTCTCCCCAGTGACAGGGCTACCGCCTGGGGGATTCAGTACTTC,CASLPSDRATAWGIQYF
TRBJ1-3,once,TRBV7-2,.,TGTGCCAGCAGCTTCGCAGGGGCGCTCTCTGGAAACACCATATATTTT,CASSFAGALSGNTIYF
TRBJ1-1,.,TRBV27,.,TGTGCCAGCAGTTTCGTGGGGGCAGGTACTGAAGCTTTCTTT,CASSFVGAGTEAFF
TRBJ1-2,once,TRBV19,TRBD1,TGTGCCAGTAGTATGACGGGACAGGCCGACGGCTACACCTTC,CASSMTGQADGYTF
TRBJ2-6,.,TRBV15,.,TGTGCCACCAGCAGAGAGGGGGGGCACGAGCTGACTTTC,CATSREGGHELTF
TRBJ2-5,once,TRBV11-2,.,TGTGCCAGCAGCCCGGTCTTGGGCCACAACGGAGAGACCCAGTACTTC,CASSPVLGHNGETQYF
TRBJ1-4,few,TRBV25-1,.,TGTGCCAGCAGTGAGTCTGGGAGCGGGGAAAAACTGTTTTTT,CASSESGSGEKLFF
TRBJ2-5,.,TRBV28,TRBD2,TGTGCCAGCAGTCCGGCGGGACTAGCGGGGGGGTTCCAAGAGACCCAGTACTTC,CASSPAGLAGGFQETQYF
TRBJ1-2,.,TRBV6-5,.,TGTGCCAGCACCCCCCTGGCAGGGTATTATGGCTACACCTTC,CASTPLAGYYGYTF
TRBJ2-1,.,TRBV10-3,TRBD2,TGTGCCATCAGTGAGGGGACTAGCGGGAGTAATGAGCAGTTCTTC,CAISEGTSGSNEQFF
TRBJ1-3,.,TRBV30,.,TGTGCCTGGAGTGTACTCCACGGAAACACCATATATTTT,CAWSVLHGNTIYF
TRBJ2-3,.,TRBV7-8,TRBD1,TGTGCCAGCAGCTTATACTACGACAGGGAAGCAGATACGCAGTATTTT,CASSLYYDREADTQYF
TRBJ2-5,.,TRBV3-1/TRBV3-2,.,TGTGCCAGCAGCCAAGGGCTCCAAGAGACCCAGTACTTC,CASSQGLQETQYF
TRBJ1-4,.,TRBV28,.,TGTGCCAGCCTTGGGAGGGAAAAACTGTTTTTT,CASLGREKLFF
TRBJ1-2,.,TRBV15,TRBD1,TGTGCCACCAGCAGAGATCGACAGGGGGCATACTATGGCTACACCTTC,CATSRDRQGAYYGYTF
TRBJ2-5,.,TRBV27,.,TGTGCCAGCAGTTTCCGGGGTCGGGAGACCCAGTACTTC,CASSFRGRETQYF
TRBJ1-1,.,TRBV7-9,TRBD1,TGTGCCAGCAGCCTCAGGACAGGACAATCTGAAGCTTTCTTT,CASSLRTGQSEAFF
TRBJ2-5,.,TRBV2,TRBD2,TGTGCCAGCAGTGAAGCGCTTCTGGCGGGAGGGCGGGAGACCCAGTACTTC,CASSEALLAGGRETQYF
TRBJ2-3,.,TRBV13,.,TGTGCCAGCAGCTTAGGAGGTTTGGAAGCTAGCCAATATGGCCCAGATACGCAGTATTTT,CASSLGGLEASQYGPDTQYF
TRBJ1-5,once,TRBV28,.,TGCGCCATTCGGGGTAGCTTTTATCAGCCCCAGCATTTT,CAIRGSFYQPQHF
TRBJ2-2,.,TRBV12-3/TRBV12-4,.,TGTGCCAGCAGTTTAGTATTCACCGGGGAGCTGTTTTTT,CASSLVFTGELFF
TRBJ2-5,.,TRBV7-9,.,TGTGCCAGCAGCTTAGCTTCCGGTCGGGAGTATGGGACCCAGTACTTC,CASSLASGREYGTQYF
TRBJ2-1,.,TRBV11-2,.,TGTGCCAGCAGCTTAGAAGCAAGTAAGCAGTTCTTC,CASSLEASKQFF
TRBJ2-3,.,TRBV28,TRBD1,TGTGCCAGCTTAAGACAGGGGGATGCAGATACGCAGTATTTT,CASLRQGDADTQYF
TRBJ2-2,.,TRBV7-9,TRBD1,TGTGCCATGGGACAGAATACGAACACCGGGGAGCTGTTTTTT,CAMGQNTNTGELFF
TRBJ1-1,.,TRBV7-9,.,TGTGCCAGCAGCTGGTCGGGGAACACTGAAGCTTTCTTT,CASSWSGNTEAFF
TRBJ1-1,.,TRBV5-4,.,TGTGCCAGCAGCTTGTACGGGGGTACTGAAGCTTTCTTT,CASSLYGGTEAFF
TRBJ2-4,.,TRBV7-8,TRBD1,TGTGCCAGCAGCTTGGGACAGGTCTTCACAGCCCGGGCCAAAAACATTCAGTACTTC,CASSLGQVFTARAKNIQYF
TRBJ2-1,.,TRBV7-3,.,TGTGCCAGCAGCCCCACCCCGGGGGTGCATGAGCAGTTCTTC,CASSPTPGVHEQFF
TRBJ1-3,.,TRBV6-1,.,TGTGCCAGCAGTGAAGCTTCCACAGGGATTGGAAACACCATATATTTT,CASSEASTGIGNTIYF
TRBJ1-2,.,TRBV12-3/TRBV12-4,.,TGTGCCAGCAGTTCGGACAGCATCTATGGCTACACCTTC,CASSSDSIYGYTF
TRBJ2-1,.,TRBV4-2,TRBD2,TGTGCCAGCAGCCAAGAAGGAGTGGCGGGAGAGACCAATGAGCAGTTCTTC,CASSQEGVAGETNEQFF
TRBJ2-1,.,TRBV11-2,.,TGTGCCAGCAGCTTAGGACTCCACAATGAGCAGTTCTTC,CASSLGLHNEQFF
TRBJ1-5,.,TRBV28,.,TGTGCCAGCAAGAGCGCCTCGGTGAATCAGCCCCAGCATTTT,CASKSASVNQPQHF
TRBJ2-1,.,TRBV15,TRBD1,TGTGCCACCAGCAGAGATTGGGGACAGGGTACCTACAATGAGCAGTTCTTC,CATSRDWGQGTYNEQFF
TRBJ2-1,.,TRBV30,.,TGTGCCTGGAGTGTACAGTCAGGGCTATTGGATGAGCAGTTCTTC,CAWSVQSGLLDEQFF
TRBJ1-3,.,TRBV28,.,TGTGCCAGCAGACTCGGACAGCCTGGAAACACCATATATTTT,CASRLGQPGNTIYF
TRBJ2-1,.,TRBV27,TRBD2,TGTGCCAGCAGTCGGCTAGCGGATTACAATGAGCAGTTCTTC,CASSRLADYNEQFF
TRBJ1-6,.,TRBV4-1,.,TGCGCCAGCAGCCAAGGAGTTAGCTCCTATAATTCACCCCTCCACTTT,CASSQGVSSYNSPLHF
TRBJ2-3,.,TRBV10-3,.,TGTGCCATCAGTGATTTCAATACGCAGTATTTT,CAISDFNTQYF
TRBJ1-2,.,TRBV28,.,TGTGCCAGCAGTTTCCCCCCCGGGGTTGGAGGCCGCTATGGCTACACCTTC,CASSFPPGVGGRYGYTF
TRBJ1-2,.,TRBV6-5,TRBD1,TGTGCCAGCAGCATCCAGGGGGCTGGCTACACCTTC,CASSIQGAGYTF
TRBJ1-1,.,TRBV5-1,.,TGCGCCAGCAGCTTGGCCTCGACACCCACTGAAGCTTTCTTT,CASSLASTPTEAFF
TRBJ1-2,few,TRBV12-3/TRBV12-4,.,TGTGCCAGCAGCTCCGGCAGGGGTGGGGGCTACACCTTC,CASSSGRGGGYTF
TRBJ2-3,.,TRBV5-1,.,TGCGCCAGCAGCTTGGCCGTTCGAGACAGAATTAGCACAGATACGCAGTATTTT,CASSLAVRDRISTDTQYF
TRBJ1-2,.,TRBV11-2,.,TGTGCCAGCAGCTTAGAGTTCTATGCTAAGTCAGGGGAAGGGGACTATGGCTACACCTTC,CASSLEFYAKSGEGDYGYTF
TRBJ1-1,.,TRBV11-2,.,TGTGCCAGCAGCTTGGTCGGTGCCACTGAAGCTTTCTTT,CASSLVGATEAFF
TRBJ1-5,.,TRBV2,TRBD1,TGTGCCAGCAATGTGGACAGGGGTCAGCCCCAGCATTTT,CASNVDRGQPQHF
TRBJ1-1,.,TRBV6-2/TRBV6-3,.,TGTGCCAGCAGTCAGGGGACGACTGAAGCTTTCTTT,CASSQGTTEAFF
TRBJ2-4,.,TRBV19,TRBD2,TGTGCCAGTAGTAGACGACTAGCGGGAAACATTCAGTACTTC,CASSRRLAGNIQYF
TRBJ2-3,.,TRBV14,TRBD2,TGTGCCAGCAGCCAAGACCCCGGACTAGCGGGGACCACAGATACGCAGTATTTT,CASSQDPGLAGTTDTQYF
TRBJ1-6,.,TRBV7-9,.,TGTGCCAGCAGCTTAGGGGCGGGGAACGGGAATTCACCCCTCCACTTT,CASSLGAGNGNSPLHF